The 5 T cell receptor beta chains reported below all come from one sample, sequenced in a study of T cell changes during pregnancy in multiple sclerosis. Some clones are missing from TCRdb's copy, which holds only in-frame ones; the method was immunoSEQ multiplex PCR. The repertoire includes roughly 40,000 clones, roughly 84% of them detected once, and approximately 0.64% sits in the top ten. This specimen consisted of CD4+ T cells from peripheral blood mononuclear cells, obtained before pregnancy. These receptor sequences come from a female donor with multiple sclerosis, enrolled in a pregnancy study.

The chain joins TRBV11-3 to TRBJ1-2; 9 positions match TRBD1. Germline CDR1 is SGHNT and CDR2 is YENEEA. Losses at the gene ends were 3 bases for V and 0 bases for J; bases not matched to a gene: 2. The CDR3 consists of 15 residues. The CDR3 DNA is TGTGCCAGCAGCTTCACAGGGGGCGCTAACTATGGCTACACCTTC. Translating it yields CASSFTGGANYGYTF.

This clone is categorized as medium-sized (0.01 to 0.1%). The same CDR3 also results from other DNA sequences found in this sample. The chain uses TRBV5-1 and TRBJ1-2; TRBD1 aligns across 9 bases. Germline V gene data show CDR1 as SGHRS and CDR2 as YFSETQ. V shed 2 bases and J 7 bases; nucleotides not matched to a gene: 9. The length of the CDR3 is 15 residues. Written as DNA, the CDR3 is TGCGCCAGCAGCTTAGCAGCCGGGACAGGGTCTGGCTACACCTTC. This codes for CASSLAAGTGSGYTF.

This clone was seen a few times. The chain combines TRBV19 with TRBJ1-2; possible D gene TRBD1, 5 bases. V was clipped by 3 bases and J by 0 bases, with 14 bases between them. This CDR3 comprises 16 residues. Germline values: CDR1 LNHDA, CDR2 SQIVND (reference sequence). CDR3 nucleotide sequence: TGTGCCAGTAGTATTATAGGGGTCATCACTAACTATGGCTACACCTTC. This encodes CASSIIGVITNYGYTF. Full variable domain (missing parts from reference TRBV19 and TRBJ1-2): DGGITQSPKYLFRKEGQNVTLSCEQNLNHDAMYWYRQDPGQGLRLIYYSQIVNDFQKGDIAEGYSVSREKKESFPLTVTSAQKNPTAFYLCASSIIGVITNYGYTFGSGTRLTVV.

The chain links TRBV18 to TRBJ1-1; the match to TRBD1 covers 7 bases. Germline loops: CDR1 KGHSH, CDR2 LQKENI. With 0 bases clipped from V and 1 base from J, the junction kept 5 bases outside the gene matches. This CDR3 comprises 16 residues. As DNA, the CDR3 is TGTGCCAGCTCACCACCCGGCAGGGGGACGAACACTGAAGCTTTCTTT. It encodes CASSPPGRGTNTEAFF.

The chain recombines TRBV15 with TRBJ2-7; 12 positions agree with TRBD2. Germline CDR1 and CDR2: LNHNV and YYDKDF (reference sequence). This CDR3 has 16 amino acids. Losses at the gene ends were 6 bases for V and 4 bases for J; bases not matched to a gene: 10. CDR3 DNA sequence: TGTGCCACCAGAATTACCCTAGCGGGAGGGCTGTACGAGCAGTACTTC. As protein: CATRITLAGGLYEQYF.